The 16 T cell receptor beta chains listed next were all sequenced from one sample in a study of control samples from healthy donors and cancer patients. The method was immunoSEQ multiplex PCR; TCRdb's version includes in-frame clones alone and lacks a portion of them. The data hold around 99,000 clones, with less than 95% observed a single time. Sequenced material: blood. These receptors originate from a human donor in good health. The donor label of this sample is uncertain.

V usage is TRBV21-1 and J usage is TRBJ2-4; no check of the table's D call, TRBD2, against the DNA was made. TRBV21-1 is recorded as a pseudogene. The CDR3 sequence is 14 residues long. CDR3 sequence: CASTRRREGNIQYF. CDR3 coding DNA: TGTGCCAGCACGAGGAGGCGGGAGGGAAACATTCAGTACTTC.

The CDR3 region has the DNA TGTGCCAGCAGCTCCGGACTAGCGGGAGAGGGGGATACGCAGTATTTT. Translating it yields CASSSGLAGEGDTQYF. The chain couples TRBV7-3 to TRBJ2-3; TRBD2 aligns across 13 bases. Looked up from germline, CDR1 is SGHTA and CDR2 is FQGTGA. The CDR3 totals 16 residues. V gave up 4 bases and J gave up 6 bases; unmatched junction bases: 7. The variable domain in full, with the rest retrieved from reference TRBV7-3 and TRBJ2-3, is GAGVSQTPSNKVTEKGKYVELRCDPISGHTALYWYRQSLGQGPEFLIYFQGTGAADDSGLPNDRFFAVRPEGSVSTLKIQRTERGDSAVYLCASSSGLAGEGDTQYFGPGTRLTVL.

The rearrangement joins TRBV6-5 to TRBJ1-1; D is perhaps TRBD1 (6 bases). The CDR3 spans 15 residues. V gave up 0 bases and J gave up 11 bases, with 19 bases separating them. CDR1 is MNHEY and CDR2 is SVGAGI in the germline V gene. Here the CDR3 reads CASSYSGAGGTQAFF. For the CDR3, the DNA is TGTGCCAGCAGTTACTCCGGGGCAGGCGGGACACAGGCTTTCTTT.

The J gene is TRBJ2-7, the V gene TRBV7-9; 7 bases are shared with TRBD1. The CDR3 is 16 amino acids. CDR1 SEHNR and CDR2 FQNEAQ come from the germline V gene (reference sequence). The trim removed 3 bases at V and 6 bases at J, leaving 14 bases unmatched. CDR3 sequence (DNA): TGTGCCAGCAGCTTCTGGAACCGGGACAGCGCGTCCGAGCAGTACTTC. It codes for CASSFWNRDSASEQYF.

The chain carries TRBV2 and TRBJ1-6; 7 nucleotides match TRBD1. V shed 6 bases and J 9 bases; nucleotides not matched to a gene: 11. Germline-derived CDR1 and CDR2 are SNHLY and FYNNEI. This CDR3 spans 15 amino acids. CDR3 sequence (DNA): TGTGCCAGCAGGGCGGCGGAGGGGGCGTCTTCACCCCTCCACTTT. This sequence encodes CASRAAEGASSPLHF.

This chain uses TRBV9 with TRBJ2-5; D gene unclear. V dropped 2 bases and J dropped 3 bases, with 11 bases sitting between them. Germline CDR1 reads SGDLS; CDR2 reads YYNGEE. This CDR3 is built from 14 residues. The CDR3 region has the DNA TGTGCCAGCAGCGTCCTGGGCGAGGAAGAGACCCAGTACTTC. Translation: CASSVLGEEETQYF.

There are a few counts of this clone. V is TRBV13 and J is TRBJ2-3; D is possibly TRBD2 (7 bases). The CDR3 contains 15 residues. CDR1 is PRHDT and CDR2 is FYEKMQ in the germline V gene (reference sequence). Between the trimmed V and J ends, which lost 3 bases and 6 bases, there was a span of 16 bases. As DNA, the CDR3 is TGTGCCAGCAGCTTCAGGGGCGGGGGTTTGGATACGCAGTATTTT. Protein product: CASSFRGGGLDTQYF.

The V gene is TRBV10-1, the J gene TRBJ1-5, with 10 bases lining up with TRBD1. Germline V gives CDR1 WNHNN, CDR2 SYGVQD (reference sequence). Trimming at V came to 6 bases and at J to 7 bases, leaving 9 bases not matched to a gene. The CDR3 covers 15 residues. The CDR3 loop reads CASRSATGGGQPQHF. The CDR3 DNA reads TGCGCCAGCAGGTCGGCGACAGGGGGCGGACAGCCCCAGCATTTT.

The genes are TRBV6-6 and TRBJ2-5; 8 nucleotides agree with TRBD1. The CDR3 runs to 16 residues. Germline V gives CDR1 MNHNY, CDR2 SVGAGI (reference sequence). J gave up 4 bases and V 6 bases, and 13 bases lay outside the gene matches. The CDR3 reads CASRIAGTGMSETQYF. The CDR3 DNA follows: TGTGCCAGCAGGATCGCCGGGACAGGAATGTCAGAGACCCAGTACTTC.

This rearrangement joins TRBV12-5 to TRBJ2-6, with D perhaps matching TRBD2 (5 bases). Trimming left V 0 bases short and J 0 bases short, with 15 bases between. The CDR3 covers 19 residues. Germline CDR1 and CDR2: LGHNT and FRNRAP. The CDR3, as DNA: TGTGCTAGTGGTTTGGTACTAGACGGTACCATCTCTGGGGCCAACGTCCTGACTTTC. Its translation: CASGLVLDGTISGANVLTF.

The CDR3 is CASSQDFGRNNEKLFF. As DNA, the CDR3 is TGCGCCAGCAGCCAAGATTTCGGGCGGAACAATGAAAAACTGTTTTTT. The chain links TRBV4-1 to TRBJ1-4; D ambiguous. The CDR3 has 16 residues. CDR1 MGHRA and CDR2 YSYEKL come from the germline V gene. Trimming stripped 0 bases from V and 5 bases from J, with 13 bases between.

V is TRBV7-8 and J is TRBJ2-5, with a tentative D call TRBD2 (5 bases). CDR3 length: 14 residues. V lost 5 bases and J lost 2, with 12 bases in between. Looked up from germline, CDR1 is SGHVS and CDR2 is FQNEAQ. In DNA form, the CDR3 reads TGTGCCAGCAGCCTTCGACGGACTCAAGAGACCCAGTACTTC. Encoded protein: CASSLRRTQETQYF.

The chain couples TRBV6-5 to TRBJ1-1; D may be TRBD1 (5 bases). Trimming pared 6 bases from V and 0 bases from J, leaving 8 bases between. This CDR3 region has 13 residues. CDR1 is MNHEY and CDR2 is SVGAGI in the germline V gene. The CDR3 nucleotides read TGTGCCAGCAGACTGGGGGTGAACACTGAAGCTTTCTTT. This sequence encodes CASRLGVNTEAFF.

The V call is TRBV7-9, the J call TRBJ1-2; D uncertain. Germline loops: CDR1 SEHNR, CDR2 FQNEAQ (reference sequence). The ends were cut back, 2 bases at V and 3 bases at J, with 16 bases in the middle. The CDR3 covers 16 residues. Here the CDR3 DNA reads TGTGCCAGCAGCTTAACGTCAGCCGAAACCTACTATGGCTACACCTTC. Residues: CASSLTSAETYYGYTF. Combining the CDR3 with reference TRBV7-9 and TRBJ1-2 gives the whole variable domain DTGVSQNPRHKITKRGQNVTFRCDPISEHNRLYWYRQTLGQGPEFLTYFQNEAQLEKSRLLSDRFSAERPKGSFSTLEIQRTEQGDSAMYLCASSLTSAETYYGYTFGSGTRLTVV.

V gene TRBV5-6 combines with J gene TRBJ2-3; 8 bases align to TRBD2. V lost 4 bases to trimming and J lost 6 bases; unmatched junction nucleotides: 7. The CDR3 consists of 14 residues. CDR1 is SGHDT, CDR2 YYEEEE, per germline. CDR3 DNA sequence: TGTGCCAGCAGCCCCGGGGGGGCCGGGGATACGCAGTATTTT. Amino acid sequence: CASSPGGAGDTQYF. The full variable domain, in which reference TRBV5-6 and TRBJ2-3 provide the parts outside the CDR3, is DAGVTQSPTHLIKTRGQQVTLRCSPKSGHDTVSWYQQALGQGPQFIFQYYEEEERQRGNFPDRFSGHQFPNYSSELNVNALLLGDSALYLCASSPGGAGDTQYFGPGTRLTVL.

This clone occurred once. V usage is TRBV7-9 and J usage is TRBJ2-6; D not resolved. V was trimmed by 5 bases and J by 2 bases, leaving 13 bases between them. The CDR3 runs to 16 residues. CDR1 is SEHNR and CDR2 is FQNEAQ in the germline V gene (reference sequence). The CDR3 spells CASSRSVNTGANVLTF. The CDR3 DNA reads as TGTGCCAGCAGCCGGAGCGTAAACACTGGGGCCAACGTCCTGACTTTC.